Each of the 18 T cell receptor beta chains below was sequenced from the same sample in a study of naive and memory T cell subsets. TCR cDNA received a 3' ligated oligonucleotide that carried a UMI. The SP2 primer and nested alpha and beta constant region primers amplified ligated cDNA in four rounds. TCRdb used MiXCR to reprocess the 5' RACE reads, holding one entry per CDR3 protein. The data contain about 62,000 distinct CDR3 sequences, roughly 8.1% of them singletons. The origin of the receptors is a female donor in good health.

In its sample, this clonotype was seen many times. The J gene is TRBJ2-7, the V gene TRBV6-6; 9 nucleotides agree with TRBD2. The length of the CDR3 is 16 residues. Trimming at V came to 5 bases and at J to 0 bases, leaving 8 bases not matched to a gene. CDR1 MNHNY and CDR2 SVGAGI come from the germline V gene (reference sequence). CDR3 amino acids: CASSPGLATSSYEQYF. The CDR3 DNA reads TGTGCCAGCAGTCCAGGACTAGCGACAAGCTCCTACGAGCAGTACTTC.

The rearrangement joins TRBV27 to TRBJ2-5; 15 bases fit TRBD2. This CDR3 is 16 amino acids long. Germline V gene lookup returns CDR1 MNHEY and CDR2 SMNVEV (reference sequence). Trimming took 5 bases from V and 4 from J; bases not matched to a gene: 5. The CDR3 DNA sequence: TGTGCCAGCAGTCCTAGGACTAGCGGGAGGGGAGAGACCCAGTACTTC. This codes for CASSPRTSGRGETQYF.

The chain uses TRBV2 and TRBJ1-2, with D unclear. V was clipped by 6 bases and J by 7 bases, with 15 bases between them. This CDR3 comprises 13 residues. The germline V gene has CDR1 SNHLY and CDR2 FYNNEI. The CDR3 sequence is CASSSTSWSGYTF. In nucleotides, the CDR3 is TGTGCCAGCAGCTCCACTAGTTGGAGTGGCTACACCTTC.

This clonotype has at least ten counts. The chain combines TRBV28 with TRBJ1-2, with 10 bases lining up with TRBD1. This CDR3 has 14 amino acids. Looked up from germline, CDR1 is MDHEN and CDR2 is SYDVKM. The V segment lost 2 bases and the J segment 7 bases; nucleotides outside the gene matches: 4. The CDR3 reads CASSLRQGASGYTF. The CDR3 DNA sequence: TGTGCCAGCAGTTTAAGACAGGGGGCGTCTGGCTACACCTTC.

The CDR3 sequence: CASSGGDRAYEQYF. The CDR3 DNA reads TGTGCCAGCAGCGGCGGGGACAGGGCCTACGAGCAGTACTTC. The gene calls are TRBV6-1 and TRBJ2-7; 9 nucleotides align to TRBD1. Germline V lookup: CDR1 MNHNS, CDR2 SASEGT. This CDR3 is built from 14 residues. Trimming at V came to 6 bases and at J to 2 bases, leaving 5 bases not matched to a gene.

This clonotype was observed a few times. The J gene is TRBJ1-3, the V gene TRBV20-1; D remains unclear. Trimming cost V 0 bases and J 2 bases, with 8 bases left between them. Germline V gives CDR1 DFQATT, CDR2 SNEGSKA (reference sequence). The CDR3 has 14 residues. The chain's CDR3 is CSARDGEAGNTIYF. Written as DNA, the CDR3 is TGCAGTGCTAGAGACGGGGAGGCTGGAAACACCATATATTTT.

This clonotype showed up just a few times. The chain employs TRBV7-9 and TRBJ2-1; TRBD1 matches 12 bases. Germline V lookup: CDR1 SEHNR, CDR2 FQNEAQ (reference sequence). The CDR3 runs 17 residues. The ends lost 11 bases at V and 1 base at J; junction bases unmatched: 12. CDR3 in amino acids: CAGTGQGAAVSYNEQFF. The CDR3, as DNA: TGTGCCGGGACGGGACAGGGGGCTGCAGTGTCCTACAATGAGCAGTTCTTC.

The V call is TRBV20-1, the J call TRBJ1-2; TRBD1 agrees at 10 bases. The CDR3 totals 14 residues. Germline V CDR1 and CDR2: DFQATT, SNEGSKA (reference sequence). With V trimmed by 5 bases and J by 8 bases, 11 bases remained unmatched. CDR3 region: CSALSRDRGEGYTF. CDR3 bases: TGCAGTGCTCTATCCCGGGACAGGGGTGAAGGCTACACCTTC.

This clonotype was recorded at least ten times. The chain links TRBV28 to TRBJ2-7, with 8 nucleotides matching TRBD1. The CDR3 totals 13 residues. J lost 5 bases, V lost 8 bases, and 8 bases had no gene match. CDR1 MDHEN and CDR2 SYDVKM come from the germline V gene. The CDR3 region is CASGSSGQDEQYF. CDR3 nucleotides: TGTGCCAGCGGTTCGTCGGGACAGGACGAGCAGTACTTC.

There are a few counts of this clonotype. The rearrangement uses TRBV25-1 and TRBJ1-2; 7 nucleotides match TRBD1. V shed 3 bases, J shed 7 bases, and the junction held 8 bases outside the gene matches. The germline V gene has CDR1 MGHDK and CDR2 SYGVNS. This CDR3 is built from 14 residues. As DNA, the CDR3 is TGTGCCAGCAGTGATTCCACAGGGGAAGGTGGCTACACCTTC. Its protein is CASSDSTGEGGYTF.

The CDR3 DNA is TGTGCCAGCAGCCCTTTTAGCGGGGTGTCTGGAGATACGCAGTATTTT. Protein: CASSPFSGVSGDTQYF. J is TRBJ2-3 and V is TRBV5-6; the match to TRBD2 covers 8 bases. J was trimmed by 5 bases and V by 4 bases; bases with no gene match: 12. The CDR3 runs 16 residues. Germline CDR1 and CDR2: SGHDT and YYEEEE. The full variable domain, completed using reference TRBV5-6 and TRBJ2-3, is DAGVTQSPTHLIKTRGQQVTLRCSPKSGHDTVSWYQQALGQGPQFIFQYYEEEERQRGNFPDRFSGHQFPNYSSELNVNALLLGDSALYLCASSPFSGVSGDTQYFGPGTRLTVL.

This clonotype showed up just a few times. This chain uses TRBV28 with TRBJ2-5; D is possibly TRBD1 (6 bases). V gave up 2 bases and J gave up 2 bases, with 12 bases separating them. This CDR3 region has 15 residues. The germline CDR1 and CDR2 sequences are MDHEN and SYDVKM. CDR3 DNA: TGTGCCAGCAGTTTACCCTGGGACACTCAAGAGACCCAGTACTTC. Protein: CASSLPWDTQETQYF.

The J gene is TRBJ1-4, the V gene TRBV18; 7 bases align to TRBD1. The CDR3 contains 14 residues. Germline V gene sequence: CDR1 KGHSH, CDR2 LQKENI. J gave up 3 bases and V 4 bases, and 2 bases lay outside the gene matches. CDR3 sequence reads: CASSQGQANEKLFF. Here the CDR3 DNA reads TGTGCCAGCTCACAAGGACAGGCTAATGAAAAACTGTTTTTT.

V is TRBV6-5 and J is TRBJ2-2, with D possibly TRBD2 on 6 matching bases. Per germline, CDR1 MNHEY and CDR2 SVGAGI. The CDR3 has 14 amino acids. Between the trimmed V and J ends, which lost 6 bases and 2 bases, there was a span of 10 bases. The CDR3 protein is CASRWGDNTGELFF. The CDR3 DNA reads TGTGCCAGCAGATGGGGGGATAACACCGGGGAGCTGTTTTTT.

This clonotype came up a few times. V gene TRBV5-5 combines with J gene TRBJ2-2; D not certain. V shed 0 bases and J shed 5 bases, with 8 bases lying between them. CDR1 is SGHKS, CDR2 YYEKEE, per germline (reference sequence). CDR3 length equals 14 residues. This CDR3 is CASSLGEVTGELFF. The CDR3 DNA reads TGTGCCAGCAGCTTGGGAGAGGTGACCGGGGAGCTGTTTTTT.

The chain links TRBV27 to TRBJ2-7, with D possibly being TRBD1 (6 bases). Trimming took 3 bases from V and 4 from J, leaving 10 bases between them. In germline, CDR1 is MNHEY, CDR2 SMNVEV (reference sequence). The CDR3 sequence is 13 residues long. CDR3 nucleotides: TGTGCCAGCAGTTTCGGGACATCTTACGAGCAGTACTTC. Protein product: CASSFGTSYEQYF.

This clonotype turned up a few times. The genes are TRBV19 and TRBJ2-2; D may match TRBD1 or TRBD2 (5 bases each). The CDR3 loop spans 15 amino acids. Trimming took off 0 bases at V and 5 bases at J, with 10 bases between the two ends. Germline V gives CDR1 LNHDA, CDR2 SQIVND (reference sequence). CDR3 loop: CASSIEGTVTGELFF. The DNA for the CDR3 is TGTGCCAGTAGTATAGAGGGGACCGTGACCGGGGAGCTGTTTTTT.

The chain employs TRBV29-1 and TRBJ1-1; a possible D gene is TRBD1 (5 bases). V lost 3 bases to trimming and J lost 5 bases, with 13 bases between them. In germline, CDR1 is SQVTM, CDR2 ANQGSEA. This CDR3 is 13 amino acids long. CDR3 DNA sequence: TGCAGCGTTGAGGTGGTAGGGGAAACTGAAGCTTTCTTT. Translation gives CSVEVVGETEAFF.